This T cell receptor (beta chain) was captured by sequencing in a study of blood T cell repertoires in COVID-19. In the authors' methods: Amplification of reference gene primers was used by the study to estimate nucleated cell counts. The protocol was immunoSEQ multiplex PCR, while the TCRdb copy is restricted to in-frame clones and leaves out a portion. From that table come the V and J calls and clone size; the DNA was used to work out D and trimming. The table records 170,000 or so clones, 88% of them present only once. Cohort 3 donors counted as recovered after two negative PCRs, clearance, or resolved symptoms. The CDR3 totals 17 residues. Between the trimmed V and J ends, which lost 3 bases and 1 base, there was a span of 18 bases. Germline V lookup: CDR1 MNHNS, CDR2 SASEGT.

The rearrangement uses TRBV6-1 and TRBJ1-1, with no clear D. Sequencing input: PBMCs or T cells enriched from blood (not recorded which). The source of this sequence is a woman aged 18-29 years who had recovered from COVID-19. CDR3 loop: CASSEVGSREWNTEAFF. Here the CDR3 DNA reads TGTGCCAGCAGTGAGGTGGGGTCTCGGGAATGGAACACTGAAGCTTTCTTT.